A selection of T cell receptor beta chains follows, all from one sample in a study of shared clonotypes between healthy human individuals. The data were produced by immunoSEQ multiplex PCR, yet TCRdb's version contains in-frame clones alone and is incomplete. The repertoire includes roughly 2 million clones, about 95% of them detected once, and more than 0.95% sits in the top ten. The sample taken for sequencing was naive CD8+ T cells sorted from blood. The receptor source for this set is a man between 18 and 29 years old in good health. CDR3s include the opening cysteine and the closing phenylalanine or tryptophan. The order of the fields is CDR3 protein, J gene, D gene, V gene. A D gene is named only where the DNA matches it firmly.

CDR3: CASSFRGRTGELFF
J: TRBJ2-2
D: NA
V: TRBV5-4

CDR3: CASGRAGGEQFF
J: TRBJ2-1
D: TRBD2
V: TRBV7-9

CDR3: CASSQDSTGRLAGELFF
J: TRBJ2-2
D: NA
V: TRBV4-3

CDR3: CASSLRTPDEKLFF
J: TRBJ1-4
D: NA
V: TRBV4-1

CDR3: CAISESREETQYF
J: TRBJ2-5
D: NA
V: TRBV10-3

CDR3: CASSFEGLSTDTQYF
J: TRBJ2-3
D: TRBD2
V: TRBV5-1

CDR3: CASSLAKNTEAFF
J: TRBJ1-1
D: NA
V: TRBV27

CDR3: CASSFSGGSTDTQYF
J: TRBJ2-3
D: NA
V: TRBV11-2

CDR3: CASSSLSTDTQYF
J: TRBJ2-3
D: NA
V: TRBV7-9

CDR3: CATRILGQGMMETQYF
J: TRBJ2-5
D: TRBD1
V: TRBV15